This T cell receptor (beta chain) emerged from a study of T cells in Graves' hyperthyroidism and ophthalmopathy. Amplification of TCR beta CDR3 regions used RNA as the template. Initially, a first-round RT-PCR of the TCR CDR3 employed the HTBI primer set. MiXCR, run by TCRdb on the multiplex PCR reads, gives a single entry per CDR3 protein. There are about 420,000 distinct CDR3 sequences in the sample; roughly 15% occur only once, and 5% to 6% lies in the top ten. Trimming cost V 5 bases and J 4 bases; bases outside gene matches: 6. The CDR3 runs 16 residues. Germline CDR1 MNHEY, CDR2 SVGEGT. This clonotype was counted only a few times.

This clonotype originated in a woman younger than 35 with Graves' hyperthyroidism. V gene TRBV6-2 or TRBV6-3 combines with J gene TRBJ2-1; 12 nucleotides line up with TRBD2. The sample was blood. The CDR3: CASSVLAGGLYNEQFF. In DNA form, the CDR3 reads TGTGCCAGCAGTGTACTAGCGGGAGGTCTATACAATGAGCAGTTCTTC.